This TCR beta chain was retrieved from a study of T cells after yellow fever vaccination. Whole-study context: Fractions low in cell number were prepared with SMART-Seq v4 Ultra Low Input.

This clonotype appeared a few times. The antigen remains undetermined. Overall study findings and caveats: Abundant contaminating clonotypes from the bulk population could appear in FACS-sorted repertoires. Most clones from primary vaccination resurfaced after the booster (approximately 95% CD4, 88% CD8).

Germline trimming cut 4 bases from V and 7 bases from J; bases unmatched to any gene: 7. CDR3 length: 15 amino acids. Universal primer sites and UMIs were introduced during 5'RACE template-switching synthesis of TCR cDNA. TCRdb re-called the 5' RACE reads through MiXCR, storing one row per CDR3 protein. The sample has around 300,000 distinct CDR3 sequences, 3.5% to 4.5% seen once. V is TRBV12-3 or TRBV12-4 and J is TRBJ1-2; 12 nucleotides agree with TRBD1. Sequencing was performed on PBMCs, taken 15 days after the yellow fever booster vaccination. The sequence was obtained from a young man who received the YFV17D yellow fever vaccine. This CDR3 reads CASSYGTGGSTGYTF. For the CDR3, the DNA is TGTGCCAGCAGTTATGGGACAGGGGGCTCCACTGGCTACACCTTC.